A single TCR beta chain is shown here with its context. Its cognate antigen is unknown. The data stem from a study of T cell responses to AZD1222 COVID-19 vaccine. Turning to the study itself: Second-dose timings of about 4 or about 12 weeks were pooled.

Clones were sequenced by immunoSEQ multiplex PCR, and TCRdb holds only the in-frame ones, with some missing. Of 95,000 to 150,000 clones in the sample, about 89% were seen once. The CDR3 has 13 residues. CDR1 and CDR2 from the germline V gene are SQVTM and ANQGSEA. V trimming: 6 bases; J trimming: 3 bases; junction bases outside the gene matches: 6. Overall study results and limits: Receipt of two AZD1222 doses was followed by a rise in Spike-specific TCR breadth and depth. Donors, mostly white British, included more females; clonal diversity was possibly underestimated. Among vaccine-associated CD4 TCRs, coverage spanned spike, with dominance at 160-218 and 743-854.

This specimen consisted of peripheral blood, obtained on day 0 of AZD1222 vaccination. The TCR originated in an adult in good health. The rearrangement links TRBV29-1 to TRBJ1-2; TRBD1 agrees at 8 bases. CDR3 amino acids: CSVKQGVDYGYTF. The CDR3 coding sequence is TGCAGCGTGAAACAGGGGGTAGACTATGGCTACACCTTC.